This T cell receptor beta chain was identified in a study of cytomegalovirus exposure and HLA in healthy donors. Use of 60 Vbeta and 13 Jbeta primers characterized the PCR. This table comes from immunoSEQ multiplex PCR, and its TCRdb copy is limited to in-frame clones, with some not included. Of 100,000 to 150,000 clones listed, about 80% are singletons. V lost 2 bases to trimming and J lost 2 bases, with 12 bases between them. Germline lookup yields CDR1 SGHTA and CDR2 FQGNSA. The CDR3 is made up of 15 amino acids. The sequenced material came from PBMCs. The receptor's source is a man between 40 and 49 years old in good health and CMV-seronegative. The V call is TRBV7-2, the J call TRBJ2-5, with D possibly being TRBD1 (5 bases). For the CDR3, the DNA is TGTGCCAGCAGCTTATTCTGGCAGGGACAAGAGACCCAGTACTTC. This gives the protein CASSLFWQGQETQYF.